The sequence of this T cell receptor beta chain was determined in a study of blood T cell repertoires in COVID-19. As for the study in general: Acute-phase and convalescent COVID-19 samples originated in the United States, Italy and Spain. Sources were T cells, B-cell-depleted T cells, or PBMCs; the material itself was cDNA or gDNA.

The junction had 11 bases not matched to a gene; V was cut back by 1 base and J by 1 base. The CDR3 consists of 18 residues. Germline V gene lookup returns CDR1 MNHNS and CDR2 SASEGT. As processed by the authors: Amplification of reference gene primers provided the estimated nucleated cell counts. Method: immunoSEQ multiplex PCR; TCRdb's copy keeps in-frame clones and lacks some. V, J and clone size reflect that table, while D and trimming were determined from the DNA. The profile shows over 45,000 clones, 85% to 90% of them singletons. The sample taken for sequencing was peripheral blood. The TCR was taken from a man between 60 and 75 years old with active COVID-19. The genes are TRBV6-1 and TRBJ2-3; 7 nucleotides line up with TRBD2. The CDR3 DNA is TGTGCCAGCAGTGAAGAAAGGATCGGCGGGGGTCGCACAGATACGCAGTATTTT. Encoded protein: CASSEERIGGGRTDTQYF.